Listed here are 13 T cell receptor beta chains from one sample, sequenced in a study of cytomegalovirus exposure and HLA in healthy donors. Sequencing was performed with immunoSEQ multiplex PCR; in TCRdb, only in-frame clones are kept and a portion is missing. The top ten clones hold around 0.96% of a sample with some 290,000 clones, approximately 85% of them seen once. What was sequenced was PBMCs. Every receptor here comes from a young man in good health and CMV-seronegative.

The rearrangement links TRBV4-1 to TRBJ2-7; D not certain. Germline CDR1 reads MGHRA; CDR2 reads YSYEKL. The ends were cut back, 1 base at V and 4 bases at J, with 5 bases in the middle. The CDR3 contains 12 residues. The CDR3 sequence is CASSQAPYEQYF. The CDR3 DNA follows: TGCGCCAGCAGCCAAGCTCCGTACGAGCAGTACTTC.

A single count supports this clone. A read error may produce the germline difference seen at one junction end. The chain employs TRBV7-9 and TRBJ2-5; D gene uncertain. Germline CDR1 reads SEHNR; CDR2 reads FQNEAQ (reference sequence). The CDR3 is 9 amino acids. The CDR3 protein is CASSFPADF. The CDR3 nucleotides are TGTGCCAGCAGCTTTCCTGCAGACTTC. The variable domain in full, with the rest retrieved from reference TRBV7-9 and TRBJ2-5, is DTGVSQNPRHKITKRGQNVTFRCDPISEHNRLYWYRQTLGQGPEFLTYFQNEAQLEKSRLLSDRFSAERPKGSFSTLEIQRTEQGDSAMYLCASSFPADFGPGTRLLVL.

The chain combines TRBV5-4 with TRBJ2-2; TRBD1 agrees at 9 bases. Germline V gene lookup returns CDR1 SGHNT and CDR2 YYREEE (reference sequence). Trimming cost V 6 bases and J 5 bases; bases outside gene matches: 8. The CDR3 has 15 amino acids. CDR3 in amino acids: CASTLRTGETGELFF. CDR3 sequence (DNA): TGTGCCAGCACGCTACGGACAGGGGAAACCGGGGAGCTGTTTTTT.

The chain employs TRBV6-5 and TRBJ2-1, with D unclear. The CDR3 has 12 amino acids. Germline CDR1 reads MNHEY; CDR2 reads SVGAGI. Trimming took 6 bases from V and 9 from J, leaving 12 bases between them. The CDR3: CASRQSRFEQFF. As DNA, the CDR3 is TGTGCCAGCAGACAATCTAGATTTGAGCAGTTCTTC.

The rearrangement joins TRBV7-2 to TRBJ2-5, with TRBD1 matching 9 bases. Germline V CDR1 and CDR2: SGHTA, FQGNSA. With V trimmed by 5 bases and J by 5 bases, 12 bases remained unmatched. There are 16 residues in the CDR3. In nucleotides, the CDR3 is TGTGCCAGCAGCCCACCCAGGACAGGGGCTGCGGAGACCCAGTACTTC. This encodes CASSPPRTGAAETQYF.

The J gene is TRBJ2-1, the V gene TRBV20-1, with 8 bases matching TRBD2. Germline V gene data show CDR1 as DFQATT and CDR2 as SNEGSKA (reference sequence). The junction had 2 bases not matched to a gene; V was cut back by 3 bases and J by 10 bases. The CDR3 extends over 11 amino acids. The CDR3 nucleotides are TGCAGTGCTAGCGAGCGGGGGGAGCAGTTCTTC. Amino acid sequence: CSASERGEQFF.

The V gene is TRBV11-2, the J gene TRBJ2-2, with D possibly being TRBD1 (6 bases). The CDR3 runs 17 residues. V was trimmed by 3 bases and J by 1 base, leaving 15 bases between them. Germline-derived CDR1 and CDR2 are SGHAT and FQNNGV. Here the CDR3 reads CASSFGVAGVNTGELFF. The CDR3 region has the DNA TGTGCCAGCAGCTTCGGGGTGGCAGGGGTGAACACCGGGGAGCTGTTTTTT.

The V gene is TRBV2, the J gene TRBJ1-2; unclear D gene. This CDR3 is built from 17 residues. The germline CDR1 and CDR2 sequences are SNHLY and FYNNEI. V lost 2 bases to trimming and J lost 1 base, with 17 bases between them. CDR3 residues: CASSEPSDGIINYGYTF. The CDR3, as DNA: TGTGCCAGCAGTGAACCCTCGGACGGGATAATTAACTATGGCTACACCTTC.

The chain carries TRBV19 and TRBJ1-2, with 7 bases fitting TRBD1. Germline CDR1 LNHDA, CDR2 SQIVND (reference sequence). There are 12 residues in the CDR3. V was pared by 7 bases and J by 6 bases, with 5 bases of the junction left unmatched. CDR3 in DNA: TGTGCCAGTACAGGGGGGTCTCATGGCTACACCTTC. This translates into CASTGGSHGYTF. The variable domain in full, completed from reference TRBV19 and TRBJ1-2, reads DGGITQSPKYLFRKEGQNVTLSCEQNLNHDAMYWYRQDPGQGLRLIYYSQIVNDFQKGDIAEGYSVSREKKESFPLTVTSAQKNPTAFYLCASTGGSHGYTFGSGTRLTVV.

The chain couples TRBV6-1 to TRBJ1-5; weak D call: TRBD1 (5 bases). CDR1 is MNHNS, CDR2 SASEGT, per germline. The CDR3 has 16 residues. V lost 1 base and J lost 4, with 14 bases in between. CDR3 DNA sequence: TGTGCCAGCAGTGAAGGCAGGGTCTCCCTAAATCAGCCCCAGCATTTT. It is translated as CASSEGRVSLNQPQHF.

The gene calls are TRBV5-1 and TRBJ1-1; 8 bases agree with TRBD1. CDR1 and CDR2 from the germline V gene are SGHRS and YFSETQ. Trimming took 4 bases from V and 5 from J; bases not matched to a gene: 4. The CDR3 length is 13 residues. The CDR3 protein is CASSAGGHTEAFF. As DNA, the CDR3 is TGCGCCAGCAGCGCAGGGGGCCATACTGAAGCTTTCTTT.

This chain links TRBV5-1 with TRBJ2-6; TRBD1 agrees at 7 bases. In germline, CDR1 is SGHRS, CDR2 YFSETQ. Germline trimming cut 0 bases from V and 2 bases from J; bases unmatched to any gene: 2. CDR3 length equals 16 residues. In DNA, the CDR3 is TGCGCCAGCAGCTTGGACGGACAGGCTGGGGCCAACGTCCTGACTTTC. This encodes CASSLDGQAGANVLTF.

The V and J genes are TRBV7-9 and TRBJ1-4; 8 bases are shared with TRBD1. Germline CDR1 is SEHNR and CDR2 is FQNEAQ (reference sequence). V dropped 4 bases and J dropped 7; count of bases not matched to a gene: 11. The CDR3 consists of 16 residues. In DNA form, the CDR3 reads TGTGCCAGCAGCTATGGACAGGGTATCCGGGGTGAAAAACTGTTTTTT. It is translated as CASSYGQGIRGEKLFF.